This is a list of T cell receptor beta chains from one sample in a study of cytomegalovirus exposure and HLA in healthy donors. Sequencing used immunoSEQ multiplex PCR; TCRdb keeps in-frame clones, though not all of them. This table holds 95,000 to 150,000 clones, roughly 81% found once. Source material: PBMCs. Every receptor here comes from a woman under 40 in good health and CMV-seronegative. Both conserved end residues are part of each CDR3. A D gene is named only where the DNA matches it firmly. For some rows the clone size is stated as once, few or many, or as a class when expanded; others skip it.

d_gene	v_gene	abundance	j_gene	CDR3nt	CDR3aa
.	TRBV19	.	TRBJ2-2	TGTGCCAGTAGTACACAGAACACCGGGGAGCTGTTTTTT	CASSTQNTGELFF
TRBD1	TRBV13	.	TRBJ1-2	TGTGCCAGCAGCTTAGATTTTGGGACAGGGGGCAACTATGGCTACACCTTC	CASSLDFGTGGNYGYTF
.	TRBV5-6	once	TRBJ1-2	TGTGCCAGCAGCTTGGGGCGAGGGTTTGGTGCTGGCTACACCTTC	CASSLGRGFGAGYTF
TRBD2	TRBV6-6	.	TRBJ2-3	TGTGCCAGCAGTTACTCGACGGGAGGTGCAGATACGCAGTATTTT	CASSYSTGGADTQYF
TRBD1	TRBV5-4	.	TRBJ2-3	TGTGCCAGCAGCCGACAGGGAAGCACAGATACGCAGTATTTT	CASSRQGSTDTQYF
TRBD1	TRBV5-5	.	TRBJ1-1	TGTGCCAGCAGCCGACAGGGGGCGGAGACTGAAGCTTTCTTT	CASSRQGAETEAFF
TRBD2	TRBV29-1	.	TRBJ2-5	TGCAGCGTCGGAAGCGGGACGTCGGGCGAGACCCAGTACTTC	CSVGSGTSGETQYF
.	TRBV4-3	.	TRBJ1-1	TGCGCCAGCAGCCATGCCGGGATGGAGTCTGAAGCTTTCTTT	CASSHAGMESEAFF
.	TRBV7-2	.	TRBJ2-3	TGTGCCAGCAGCACTCAGCGGGGCACAGATACGCAGTATTTT	CASSTQRGTDTQYF
.	TRBV27	.	TRBJ2-7	TGTGCCAGCAGTCCGGACGGACTCCGAAACTACGAGCAGTACTTC	CASSPDGLRNYEQYF
TRBD2	TRBV19	.	TRBJ2-7	TGTGCCAGTAGTATAGACCCTAGCGGGAGCGTCTACGAGCAGTACTTC	CASSIDPSGSVYEQYF
.	TRBV6-4	.	TRBJ2-3	TGTGCCAGCAGTACAACAGGGACAGATACGCAGTATTTT	CASSTTGTDTQYF
TRBD1	TRBV18	.	TRBJ1-1	TGTGCCAGCTCGTCACAGGGGGTGGGATTTGGCACTGAAGCTTTCTTT	CASSSQGVGFGTEAFF
TRBD1	TRBV6-1	.	TRBJ2-5	TGTGCCAGCCGTAATGAGGGGGCGAAGACCCAGTACTTC	CASRNEGAKTQYF
.	TRBV19	once	TRBJ1-1	TGTGCCAGTAGGGGATCGGGAACCAACACTGAAGCTTTCTTT	CASRGSGTNTEAFF